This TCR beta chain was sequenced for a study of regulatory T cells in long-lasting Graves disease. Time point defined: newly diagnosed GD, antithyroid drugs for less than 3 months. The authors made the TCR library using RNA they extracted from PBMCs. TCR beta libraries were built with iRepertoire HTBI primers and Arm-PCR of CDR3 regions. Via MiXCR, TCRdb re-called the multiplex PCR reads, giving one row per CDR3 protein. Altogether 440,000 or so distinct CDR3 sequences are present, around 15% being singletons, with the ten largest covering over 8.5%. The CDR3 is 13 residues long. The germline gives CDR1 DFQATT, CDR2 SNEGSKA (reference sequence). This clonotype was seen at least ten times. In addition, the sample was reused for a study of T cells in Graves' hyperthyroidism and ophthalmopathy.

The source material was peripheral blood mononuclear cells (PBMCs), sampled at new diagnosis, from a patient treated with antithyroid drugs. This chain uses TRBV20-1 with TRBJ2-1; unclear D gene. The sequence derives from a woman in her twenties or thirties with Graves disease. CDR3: CSPGNSATGEQFF. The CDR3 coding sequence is TGCAGCCCAGGTAATTCGGCTACCGGTGAGCAGTTCTTC.